Below are 13 T cell receptor beta chains sequenced from a single sample in a study of tumor and adjacent non-tumor tissue in lung cancer. TCRbeta libraries were built with three rounds of nested PCR, modified from ARM-PCR. Each CDR3 protein gets one entry after TCRdb re-called the multiplex PCR reads with MiXCR. The sample lists 120,000 or so distinct CDR3 sequences, about 66% occurring once. The template was RNA from unsorted bulk tissue. The sample taken for sequencing was lung tumor tissue. These receptors were collected from a man in his thirties or forties with non-small cell lung cancer.

The chain combines TRBV29-1 with TRBJ1-1; no clear D gene. This CDR3 region has 12 residues. Germline loops: CDR1 SQVTM, CDR2 ANQGSEA. The CDR3 spells CRVRDGYTEAFF. The CDR3 DNA sequence: TGCAGGGTTAGGGATGGATACACTGAAGCTTTCTTT. Supplemented by reference TRBV29-1 and TRBJ1-1, the full variable domain reads SAVISQKPSRDICQRGTSLTIQCQVDSQVTMMFWYRQQPGQSLTLIATANQGSEATYESGFVIDKFPISRPNLTFSTLTVSNMSPEDSSIYLCRVRDGYTEAFFGQGTRLTVV.

Concerning this clonotype itself: One end of the junction varies from germline; a read error may be responsible. The chain recombines TRBV20-1 with TRBJ2-1; 9 nucleotides match TRBD2. The CDR3 spans 14 residues. Germline CDR1 DFQATT, CDR2 SNEGSKA (reference sequence). The CDR3 here is CSARPAGGYNEQFF. The CDR3, as DNA: TGCAGTGCTAGGCCAGCGGGGGGATACAATGAACAGTTCTTC.

In this sample, this clonotype turned up many times. The chain recombines TRBV12-3 or TRBV12-4 with TRBJ1-5, with D perhaps TRBD1 (6 bases). Deletions cut 6 bases from V and 3 bases from J, with 15 bases between. The CDR3 contains 15 residues. The CDR3, as DNA: TGTGCCAGCAGCCTAGTCTGGGGGCTCAATCAGCCCCAGCATTTT. It encodes CASSLVWGLNQPQHF.

The chain employs TRBV20-1 and TRBJ2-1; a weak D match, TRBD2 (7 bases). Germline V gives CDR1 DFQATT, CDR2 SNEGSKA (reference sequence). Between the trimmed V and J ends, which lost 4 bases and 3 bases, there was a span of 19 bases. The CDR3 contains 16 residues. Here the CDR3 DNA reads TGCAGTGCTAAAGGGGGGGCTAGCGCCGTCTACAATGAGCAGTTCTTC. Protein sequence: CSAKGGASAVYNEQFF.

A remark on this clonotype: Just one base apart from a much larger clone, this may be a read error. The rearrangement joins TRBV20-1 to TRBJ2-7; 14 bases line up with TRBD2. Germline loops: CDR1 DFQATT, CDR2 SNEGSKA (reference sequence). This CDR3 spans 17 amino acids. The CDR3: CTARGRTSGGHSYEQYF. As DNA, the CDR3 is TGCACTGCTAGAGGGAGGACTAGCGGGGGGCACTCCTACGAGCAGTACTTC.

Notes on this clonotype: One end of the junction varies from germline; a read error may be responsible. V is TRBV4-1 and J is TRBJ2-4; possibly TRBD1 or TRBD2 for D (6 bases each). The CDR3 extends over 17 amino acids. Germline CDR1 MGHRA, CDR2 YSYEKL. The CDR3 loop is CASSHVEGGRAKNIQYF. In DNA, the CDR3 is TGTGCCAGCAGCCACGTGGAGGGGGGACGGGCCAAAAACATTCAGTACTTC.

The sample holds a few counts of this clonotype. This may stem from a read error, because a much larger clone lies one nucleotide away. This CDR3 is CASNAGFGNEQFF. The CDR3 nucleotides read TGTGCCAGCAATGCGGGTTTTGGGAATGAGCAGTTCTTC. The chain carries TRBV6-1 and TRBJ2-1; possible D gene TRBD2, 5 bases. V was shortened by 7 bases and J by 7 bases, with 14 bases between the two germline ends. CDR1 MNHNS and CDR2 SASEGT come from the germline V gene. The CDR3 spans 13 residues.

About this clonotype itself: This may come from a read error, since a much larger clone is one base off. CDR3 bases: TGTGCCACACAGGGGGAGTACTACGACCAGTACTTC. Translation: CATQGEYYDQYF. The V call is TRBV10-3, the J call TRBJ2-7; TRBD1 matches 8 bases. The V gene's germline CDR1 is ENHRY and CDR2 SYGVKD. The CDR3 has 12 amino acids.

Details on this clonotype: One end of the junction varies from germline; a read error may be responsible. The V call is TRBV6-5, the J call TRBJ2-7, with TRBD1 identical over 11 bases. In germline, CDR1 is MNHEY, CDR2 SVGAGI. The CDR3 spans 15 residues. The DNA for the CDR3 is TGTGCCAACAGTCTCGGACAGGGGGCCCCCTACGAGCATTACTTC. Amino acids: CANSLGQGAPYEHYF.

The V call is TRBV29-1, the J call TRBJ2-7; D gene uncertain. In germline, CDR1 is SQVTM, CDR2 ANQGSEA. With 7 bases removed from V and 3 bases from J, the gap between germline ends came to 13 bases. The CDR3 is 12 amino acids. This chain's CDR3 is CSARLSYYEQYF. CDR3 DNA sequence: TGCAGCGCTCGGTTGAGCTACTACGAGCAGTACTTC.

This clonotype has at least ten counts. This sequence joins TRBV6-5 and TRBJ1-1; D is possibly TRBD1 (6 bases). This CDR3 is 15 amino acids long. Germline CDR1 MNHEY, CDR2 SVGAGI. V lost 2 bases and J lost 1, with 11 bases in between. Here the CDR3 reads CASSYATGPNTEAFF. As DNA, the CDR3 is TGTGCCAGCAGTTACGCGACAGGACCGAACACTGAAGCTTTCTTT.

Comments on this clonotype: The junction differs from germline at one of its ends, possibly a read error. The rearrangement links TRBV12-3 or TRBV12-4 to TRBJ1-3; 9 positions agree with TRBD1. CDR3 length equals 17 residues. The CDR3 is CASSPHRQGVTGNNIYF. The CDR3 nucleotides are TGTGCCAGCAGTCCCCACCGACAGGGGGTAACCGGAAACAACATATATTTT.

The J gene is TRBJ2-1, the V gene TRBV7-9; no firm D call. The CDR3 runs to 15 residues. From germline, CDR1 is SEHNR and CDR2 FQNEAQ (reference sequence). The V end was cut by 3 bases, the J end by 2 bases, with 11 bases between. The CDR3 DNA is TGTGCCAGCAGCTTTGCCCGGATAACCTACAATGAGCAGTTCTTC. Amino acids: CASSFARITYNEQFF.